This entry describes one TCR beta chain. This clone has only a few counts. The antigen it binds to is not known. No much larger clone is present one base from it, and per-base qualities are unavailable. The CDR3 covers 13 residues, taking in both the cysteine and the phenylalanine. Solely the CDR3 DNA is kept, with 39 bases framed from the first base. The germline V gene yields SGHTA for CDR1 and FQGNSA for CDR2. A distance of 13 bases separates the germline ends of V and J, which lose 0 bases and 11 bases respectively. This record comes from a study of cytomegalovirus exposure and HLA in healthy donors (dated by TCRdb to 2015 to 2018). Context from the whole study: According to an earlier analysis of a few hundred of the donors, about 179 million T cells yielded some 110 million unique TCR beta sequences and 276 Gb of sequence data. An early release that covered roughly 600 HLA-typed donors contained about 300 gigabases of sequencing data and some 87 million unique TCR sequences. Of the roughly 400 genotyped donors, approximately 83% fell in the genetic ancestry cluster associated with self-reported Caucasian donors. The aim of the study was to test whether cataloging public T cell receptors could identify signatures of past pathogen exposure. The study used immunosequencing to profile the T cell repertoires of 666 subjects and linked those repertoires to cytomegalovirus serostatus. Besides the first cohort of roughly 700 subjects, a separate validation cohort made up of 120 different subjects was used. To predict cytomegalovirus infection status, the study brought together high-throughput TCR immunosequencing, statistical association of individual TCRs with disease status, and machine learning. A later analysis re-analyzed previously published TCR beta repertoires from hundreds of donors and added high-resolution HLA genotyping to study TCR occurrence patterns. Rather than using new phenotypic data, the later analysis identified candidate immune exposures from TCR beta sequences and from how often those sequences occurred across donors. To decide whether each TCR beta V gene segment behaved as functional or pseudogenic, an earlier analysis of approximately 620 of the donors relied on high-throughput TCR beta sequencing. Alongside the repertoire data, information on donor age, sex, ethnicity and CMV serostatus was compiled. A later genetic analysis took genome-wide SNP genotypes for about 60% of the roughly 670 donors and used that subset as a discovery cohort. All discovery cohort repertoires had been generated on a single sequencing platform. HLA typing included class I and class II loci at four-digit resolution. The number of donors typed differed by locus, with roughly 620-630 for A, B, C, DRB1 and DQB1, roughly 520 for DQA1, approximately 580 for DPA1, and approximately 470 for DPB1. Several DR-DQ haplotypes were handled as single units for association and clustering, since linkage in the cohort was strong. Among some 400 genotyped donors of the cohort, an average of roughly 230,000 unique TCR beta nucleotide sequences was sequenced per donor, of which about 18% were non-productive.

The research as a whole found: The 87-base-pair reads could not distinguish some IMGT-functional V segments, including TRBV6-2 and TRBV6-3, so those segments were excluded. Several of the top co-occurrence clusters appeared to be linked to parvovirus B19, influenza, CMV and Epstein-Barr virus, according to a later analysis. According to a later analysis, TCR association rates differed among HLA loci, with DRB1 alleles showing the most associated TCRs and HLA-C alleles showing the fewest. The earlier analysis of some 540 of the donors excluded 15 to 20 rarely observed V segments, including chromosome 9 orphons, because counts were too low. A further reported finding was that TCR beta sequences accurately predicted the HLA-A and HLA-B alleles for most subjects in the first cohort. The presence/absence analyses assumed that sequencing depth was roughly uniform across donors, and that assumption may not be true. A cluster of highly shared sequence variants was judged likely to represent a technical artifact of the sequencing pipeline. In this cohort, only TCR beta chains were sequenced, and detectable features were limited by the absence of alpha or paired-chain data. An association between a missense DCLRE1C variant and V-gene and J-gene trimming of TCR beta chains was found in a later genetic analysis and replicated in an independent cohort. The study listed around 160 TCR beta chains as associated with cytomegalovirus. A later analysis found that most CMV-associated TCR beta chains appeared HLA-restricted, with HLA associations seemingly driven largely by CMV exposure. In a later genetic analysis, fewer N-insertions in productive TCRs were reported among donors in an Asian-associated ancestry cluster than the approximately 710-donor mean. It was suggested by the authors that the approach could potentially be generalized to other disease states and immunological phenotypes. Linkage disequilibrium might explain the correlated functional status among segregating V segments, but an unknown experimental factor could not be ruled out. In vitro tests confirmed that a few of the cytomegalovirus-associated TCR beta chains recognize cytomegalovirus antigens. Across donors, most TCR sequences were observed very rarely, whereas some public TCRs were present in many individuals. In an earlier analysis of some 640 of the donors, most TCR beta V segments were observed in productive rearrangements about 90% or about 30% of the time, broadly matching IMGT annotations. Immune exposure information for the cohort was limited to CMV serostatus. HLA typing was unavailable for some donors at each locus, so association tests used only the typed subset. Assigning TCR associations to individual alleles was difficult when HLA alleles, especially DR and DQ, strongly co-occurred. A later analysis found that HLA-associated TCR beta chains were more clonally expanded and had lower generation probabilities than equally common non-associated chains. In both the original and validation cohorts, the classifier was reported to diagnose cytomegalovirus status with high specificity and sensitivity. Specific HLA alleles were associated with 18,000 or so TCR beta sequences at a false discovery rate of 0.05 in a later analysis.

The cohort comprised hundreds of healthy bone marrow donors. At the time of sampling, all cohort members were nominally healthy, though unrecorded immune exposures were likely present. The donor was CMV seropositive and belonged to the group of more than 250 seropositive cohort members. Every donor gave a peripheral blood sample, and the peripheral blood mononuclear cells from that sample were used for TCR beta sequencing. Genomic DNA extraction from the blood cell samples was performed with the Qiagen DNeasy Blood Extraction Kit. Receptor libraries were prepared by the immunoSEQ multiplex PCR assay. A mixture of 60 forward primers for TCR Vbeta segments and 13 reverse primers for TCR Jbeta segments was used in the multiplex PCR. The CDR3 region of rearranged TCR beta genes was amplified from genomic DNA by a multiplex PCR assay. Amplified TCR beta libraries were sequenced as 87-base-pair reads on the Illumina HiSeq System. The source study handled its data this way. A later analysis counted some 80 million unique TCR beta chains across the 670 or so repertoires, and around 9.9 million of these chains were shared by at least two donors. Raw reads were error-corrected and collapsed into unique sequences by a nearest-neighbor algorithm in which closely related sequences were merged to remove PCR and sequencing errors. V, D and J gene segments were assigned by aligning CDR3 sequences to IMGT reference sequences. For a sequence to be retained, a match of at least six nucleotides was required to both a V gene segment and a J gene segment. A rearrangement counted as productive if the CDR3 had no stop codons and remained in frame with V and J, and every other rearrangement counted as non-productive. CDR3 was defined according to IMGT convention as the region running from the second conserved V-encoded cysteine to the conserved J-encoded phenylalanine. The earlier analysis of a few hundred of the donors excluded sequences that lacked an unambiguous match to a single V gene segment. In an earlier analysis of around 590 of the donors, a V segment was called functional when productive rearrangements were above 56.7%, and segregating when the standard deviation between donors exceeded 5%. A statistical classification framework was developed to diagnose cytomegalovirus status using the catalog of TCR beta chain sequences. In a later analysis, V and J genes were assigned by comparing TCR nucleotide sequences against IMGT/GENE-DB human TR gene sequences. The TCRdist pipeline was used in a later analysis to assign CDR3 sequences and most-parsimonious VDJ recombination scenarios. In a later analysis, every TCR beta chain was defined by the combination of its CDR3 amino acid sequence and its V-gene family, and reads without a unique V-gene family were dropped. As a way to deal with suspected cross-contamination and a sequencing artifact, a later analysis dropped hundreds of nucleotide sequences that were highly shared and had low generation probability. For each public chain, a later analysis derived a clonal expansion index from normalized ranks of inferred template counts within each repertoire. In a later analysis, generation probabilities were computed with a VDJ recombination model fitted to out-of-frame rearrangements, and the resulting probabilities were checked against IGoR. A later analysis scored TCR-TCR, TCR-HLA and TCR-CMV co-occurrence with hypergeometric tests, applying a repertoire-size bias correction to TCR pairs. False discovery rates were estimated in a later analysis by permuting HLA or CMV assignments 20 times. In a later analysis, co-occurring TCRs were grouped using DBSCAN, with TCRdist sequence similarity added in when clustering inside HLA-allele-positive subsets. Repertoires with fewer than 30,000 or more than 120,000 public chains were left out of co-occurrence clustering, as were four to six repertoires with anomalous nucleotide sharing. TCRdb retrieved this table from immuneACCESS and kept in-frame rearrangements only. Not all clones are present; in checked studies, unresolved V genes account for under half, and no reason is known for the remainder. Clonal size and the V and J genes are those of that table, whereas D and trimming came from the DNA. The sample yields about 120,000 clones; around 66% were counted once. The ten largest make up around 8.8% of the sample.

The source material was PBMCs. Here the chain combines TRBV7-2 and TRBJ1-1; the D gene assignment is ambiguous. The clonotype originates from a woman between 40 and 55 years old in good health and CMV-seropositive. The sequenced DNA: TGTGCCAGCAGCTTAGCCGAGACCCGGGTGGCTTTCTTT. The translation is CASSLAETRVAFF.